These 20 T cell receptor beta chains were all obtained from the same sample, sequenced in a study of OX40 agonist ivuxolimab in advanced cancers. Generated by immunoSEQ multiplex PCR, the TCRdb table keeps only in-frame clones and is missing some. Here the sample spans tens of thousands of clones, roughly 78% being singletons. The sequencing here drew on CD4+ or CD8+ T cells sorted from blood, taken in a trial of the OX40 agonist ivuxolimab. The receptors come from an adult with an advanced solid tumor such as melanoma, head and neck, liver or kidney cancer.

The CDR3 DNA reads as TGTGCCAGCAGCCCTACAGCCTCTGGAAACACCATATATTTT. It codes for CASSPTASGNTIYF. The V call is TRBV7-9, the J call TRBJ1-3; D gene uncertain. Trimming cost V 5 bases and J 0 bases, with 8 bases left between them. This CDR3 spans 14 amino acids. Germline loops: CDR1 SEHNR, CDR2 FQNEAQ (reference sequence).

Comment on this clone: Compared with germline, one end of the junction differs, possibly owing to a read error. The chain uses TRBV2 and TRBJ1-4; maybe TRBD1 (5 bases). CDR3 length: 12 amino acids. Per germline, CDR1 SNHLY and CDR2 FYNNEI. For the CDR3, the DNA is TGTGCCAGCGGTGACAGAGGCCGAAAACTGTTTTTT. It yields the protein CASGDRGRKLFF.

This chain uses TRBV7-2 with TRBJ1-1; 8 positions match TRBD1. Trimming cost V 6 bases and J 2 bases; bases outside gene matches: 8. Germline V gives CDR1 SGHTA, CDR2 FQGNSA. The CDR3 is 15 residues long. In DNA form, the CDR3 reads TGTGCCAGCAGACCCTCGACAGGGGCCAACACTGAAGCTTTCTTT. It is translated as CASRPSTGANTEAFF.

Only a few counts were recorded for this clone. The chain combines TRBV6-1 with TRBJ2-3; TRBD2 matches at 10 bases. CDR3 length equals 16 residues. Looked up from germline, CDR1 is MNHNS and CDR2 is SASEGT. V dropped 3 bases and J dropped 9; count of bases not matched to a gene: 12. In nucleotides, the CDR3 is TGTGCCAGCAGTGACCCCGGGACTAGCGTTCCAGGGACGCAGTATTTT. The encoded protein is CASSDPGTSVPGTQYF.

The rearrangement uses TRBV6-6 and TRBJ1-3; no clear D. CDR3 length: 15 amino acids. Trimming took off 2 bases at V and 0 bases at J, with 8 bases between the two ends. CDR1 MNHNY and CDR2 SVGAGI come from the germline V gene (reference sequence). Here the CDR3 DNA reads TGTGCCAGCAGTTACGAGTCGGTCTCTGGAAACACCATATATTTT. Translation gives CASSYESVSGNTIYF.

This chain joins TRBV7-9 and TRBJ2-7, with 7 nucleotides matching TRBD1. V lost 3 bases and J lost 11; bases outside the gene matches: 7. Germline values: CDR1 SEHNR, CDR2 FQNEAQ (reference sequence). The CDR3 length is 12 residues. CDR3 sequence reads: CASSLTGLGEYF. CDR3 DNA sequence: TGTGCCAGCAGCTTGACAGGGCTTGGGGAGTACTTC.

CDR3 sequence: CASSTRRRTSTDTQYF. CDR3 in DNA: TGTGCCAGTAGTACCCGACGTAGGACTAGCACAGATACGCAGTATTTT. J is TRBJ2-3 and V is TRBV19; tentatively, D is TRBD2 (5 bases). V dropped 4 bases and J dropped 0 bases, with 14 bases sitting between them. Germline V gives CDR1 LNHDA, CDR2 SQIVND (reference sequence). CDR3 size: 16 residues.

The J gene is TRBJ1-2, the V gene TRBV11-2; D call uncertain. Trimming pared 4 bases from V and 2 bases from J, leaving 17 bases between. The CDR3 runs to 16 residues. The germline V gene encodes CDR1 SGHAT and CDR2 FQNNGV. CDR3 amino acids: CASSSLEGGGNYGYTF. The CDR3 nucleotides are TGTGCCAGCAGCTCCCTAGAGGGCGGAGGGAACTATGGCTACACCTTC.

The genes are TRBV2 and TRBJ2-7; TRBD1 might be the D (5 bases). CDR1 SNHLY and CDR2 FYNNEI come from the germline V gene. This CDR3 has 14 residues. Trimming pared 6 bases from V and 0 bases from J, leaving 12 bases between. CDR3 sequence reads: CASSRTGISYEQYF. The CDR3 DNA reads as TGTGCCAGCAGCAGAACAGGTATCTCCTACGAGCAGTACTTC.

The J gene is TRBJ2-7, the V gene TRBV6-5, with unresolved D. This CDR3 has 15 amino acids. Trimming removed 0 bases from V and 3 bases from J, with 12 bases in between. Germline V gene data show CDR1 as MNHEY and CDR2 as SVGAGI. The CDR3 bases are TGTGCCAGCAGTTACTCCGGTCGGACGTTCTACGAGCAGTACTTC. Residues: CASSYSGRTFYEQYF.

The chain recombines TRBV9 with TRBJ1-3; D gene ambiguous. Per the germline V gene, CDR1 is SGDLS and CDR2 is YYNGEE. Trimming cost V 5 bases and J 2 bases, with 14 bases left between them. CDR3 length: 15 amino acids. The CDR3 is CASSKPGSAGNTIYF. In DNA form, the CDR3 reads TGTGCCAGCAGTAAACCTGGATCAGCTGGAAACACCATATATTTT.

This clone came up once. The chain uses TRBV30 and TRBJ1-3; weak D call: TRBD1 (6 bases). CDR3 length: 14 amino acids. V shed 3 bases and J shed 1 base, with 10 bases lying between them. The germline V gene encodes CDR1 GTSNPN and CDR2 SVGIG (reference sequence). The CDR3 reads CAWSPGVSGNTIYF. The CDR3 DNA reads TGTGCCTGGAGCCCAGGGGTTTCTGGAAACACCATATATTTT.

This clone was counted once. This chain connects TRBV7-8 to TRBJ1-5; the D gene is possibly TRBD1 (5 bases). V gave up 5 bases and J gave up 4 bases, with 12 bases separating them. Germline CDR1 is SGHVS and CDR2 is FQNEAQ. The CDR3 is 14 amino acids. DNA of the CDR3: TGTGCCAGCAGCCGTACAGGACCGAATCAGCCCCAGCATTTT. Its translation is CASSRTGPNQPQHF.

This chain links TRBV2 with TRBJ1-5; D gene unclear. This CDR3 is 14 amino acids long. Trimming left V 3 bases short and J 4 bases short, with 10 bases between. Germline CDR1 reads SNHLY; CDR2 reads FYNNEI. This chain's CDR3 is CASSEGRRNQPQHF. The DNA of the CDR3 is TGTGCCAGCAGTGAGGGCAGGAGAAATCAGCCCCAGCATTTT.

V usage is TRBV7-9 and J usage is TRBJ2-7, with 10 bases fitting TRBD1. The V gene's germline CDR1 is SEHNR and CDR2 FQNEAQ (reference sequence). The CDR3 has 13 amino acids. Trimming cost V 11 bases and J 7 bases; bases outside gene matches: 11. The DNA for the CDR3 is TGTGCCGGGAGCTGGGACAGGGGTAAAGAGCAGTACTTC. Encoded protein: CAGSWDRGKEQYF.

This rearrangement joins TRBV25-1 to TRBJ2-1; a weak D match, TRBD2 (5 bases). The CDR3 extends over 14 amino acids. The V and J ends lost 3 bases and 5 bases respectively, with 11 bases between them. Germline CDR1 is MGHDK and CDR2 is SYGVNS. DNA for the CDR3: TGTGCCAGCAGTGAGTTTAGCGTCCACAATGAGCAGTTCTTC. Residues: CASSEFSVHNEQFF.

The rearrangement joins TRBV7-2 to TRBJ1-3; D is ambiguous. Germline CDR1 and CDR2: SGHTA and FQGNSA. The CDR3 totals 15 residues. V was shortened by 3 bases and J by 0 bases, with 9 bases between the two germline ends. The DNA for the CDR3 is TGTGCCAGCAGCTTGAACGGGGACTCTGGAAACACCATATATTTT. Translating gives CASSLNGDSGNTIYF.

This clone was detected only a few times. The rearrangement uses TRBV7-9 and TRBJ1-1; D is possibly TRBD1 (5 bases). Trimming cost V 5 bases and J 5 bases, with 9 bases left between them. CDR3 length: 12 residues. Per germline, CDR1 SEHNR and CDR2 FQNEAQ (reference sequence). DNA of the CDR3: TGTGCCAGCAGCGTATCAGGGACTGAAGCTTTCTTT. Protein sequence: CASSVSGTEAFF. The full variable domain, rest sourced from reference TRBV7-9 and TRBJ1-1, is DTGVSQNPRHKITKRGQNVTFRCDPISEHNRLYWYRQTLGQGPEFLTYFQNEAQLEKSRLLSDRFSAERPKGSFSTLEIQRTEQGDSAMYLCASSVSGTEAFFGQGTRLTVV.

The CDR3 spells CASSPTTKNNEQFF. The CDR3 DNA follows: TGTGCCAGCAGCCCTACGACTAAGAACAATGAGCAGTTCTTC. The J gene is TRBJ2-1, the V gene TRBV7-2, with a possible D match to TRBD2 (5 bases). V was trimmed by 5 bases and J by 5 bases, leaving 13 bases between them. The CDR3 spans 14 residues. CDR1 and CDR2 (germline): SGHTA, FQGNSA.

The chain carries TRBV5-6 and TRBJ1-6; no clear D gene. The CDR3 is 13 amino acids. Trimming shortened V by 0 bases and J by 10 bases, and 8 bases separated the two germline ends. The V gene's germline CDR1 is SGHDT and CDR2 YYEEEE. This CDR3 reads CASSLEAGSPLHF. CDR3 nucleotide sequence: TGTGCCAGCAGCTTGGAGGCAGGCTCACCCCTCCACTTT.